The 30 T cell receptor beta chains presented below share a single source sample, sequenced in a study of molecular identifiers for immune sequencing clone quantification (dated by TCRdb to between 2018 and 2020). The protocol used for the library was PCR. This sample was sequenced with an Illumina HiSeq 4000. TCRdb took the public reads, trimmed them with fastp at Q25, ran MiXCR for clone calling and kept in-frame beta chains. Rows merge per CDR3 protein into single entries with the most common DNA and genes. This sample holds 250,000 to 400,000 distinct CDR3 sequences; over 20% were observed only once. The ten largest account for 0.75% to 0.85% of the sample. The material sequenced was naive CD8+ T cells from blood, with Jurkat cell RNA spiked in. The sample's cell subset or site label, in plain terms: FACS-sorted CD8+CD4-CCR7+CD45RA+ naive T cells. The receptor source for this set is a human donor in good health. Some libraries in this study had Jurkat cell RNA spiked in.

This clonotype was detected only a few times. The chain is built from TRBV11-2 and TRBJ2-7; no reliable D call. The CDR3 runs to 13 residues. Germline V gene sequence: CDR1 SGHAT, CDR2 FQNNGV. The V end lost 4 bases, the J end lost 3 bases, and 10 bases lay between the germline ends. The CDR3 sequence: CASSSPNSYEQYF. The CDR3 DNA follows: TGTGCCAGCAGCTCGCCGAACAGCTACGAGCAGTACTTC.

This clonotype has more than one count but fewer than ten. The chain links TRBV10-3 to TRBJ2-7; D is unresolved. Trimming shortened V by 3 bases and J by 0 bases, and 9 bases separated the two germline ends. This CDR3 is 14 amino acids long. Germline CDR1 is ENHRY and CDR2 is SYGVKD. CDR3 sequence: CAISEEESSYEQYF. In DNA, the CDR3 is TGTGCCATCAGTGAAGAAGAGAGCTCCTACGAGCAGTACTTC.

This clonotype came up many times. V and J are TRBV6-5 and TRBJ2-5, with D perhaps TRBD1 (5 bases). The CDR3 contains 14 residues. The ends were cut back, 7 bases at V and 3 bases at J, with 15 bases in the middle. Germline values: CDR1 MNHEY, CDR2 SVGAGI. CDR3 protein: CASTPDSFKETQYF. As DNA, the CDR3 is TGTGCCAGCACCCCAGACAGCTTCAAAGAGACCCAGTACTTC.

Comments on this clonotype: A much bigger clone sits one base away, suggesting this may be a read error. The missing conserved phenylalanine or tryptophan at the end of this CDR3 makes a read error likely. This chain joins TRBV6-5 and TRBJ2-7; D is unresolved. The CDR3 consists of 15 residues. From germline, CDR1 is MNHEY and CDR2 SVGAGI. V was clipped by 2 bases and J by 0 bases, with 11 bases between them. Here the CDR3 reads CASSYGNGASYEQYL. The DNA for the CDR3 is TGTGCCAGCAGTTACGGGAATGGAGCCTCCTACGAGCAGTACCTC.

The rearrangement uses TRBV4-1 and TRBJ1-5; D not resolved. The V gene lost 4 bases and the J gene lost 4 bases, with 11 bases spanning the gap. The CDR3 consists of 14 residues. Germline V gives CDR1 MGHRA, CDR2 YSYEKL. The CDR3: CASSRNWVNQPQHF. The CDR3 nucleotides are TGCGCCAGCAGCCGGAATTGGGTAAATCAGCCCCAGCATTTT.

A word on this clonotype: A much larger clone lies one base from this, so it may be a read error. V usage is TRBV6-2 or TRBV6-3 and J usage is TRBJ2-3; 8 nucleotides match TRBD2. This CDR3 region has 17 residues. CDR1 is MNHEY and CDR2 is SVGEGT in the germline V gene. Here the CDR3 DNA reads TGTGCCAGCAGTTACCTGTTGGGCGGGGGGTTCACAGGTACGCAGTATTTT. Its protein is CASSYLLGGGFTGTQYF.

This clonotype has ten or more counts. The V gene is TRBV5-6, the J gene TRBJ2-4, with 7 nucleotides matching TRBD2. CDR3 size: 13 residues. Germline-derived CDR1 and CDR2 are SGHDT and YYEEEE. V trimming: 0 bases; J trimming: 8 bases; junction bases outside the gene matches: 2. The CDR3 bases are TGTGCCAGCAGCTTGGGCCTAGCGGACATTCAGTACTTC. The encoded protein is CASSLGLADIQYF.

This clonotype was recorded many times. The genes are TRBV4-3 and TRBJ2-7; 11 bases are shared with TRBD2. The CDR3 is 15 residues long. Germline V gene lookup returns CDR1 LGHNA and CDR2 YSLEER. The V and J ends lost 2 bases and 7 bases, in that order; junction bases with no gene match: 7. In nucleotides, the CDR3 is TGCGCCAGCAGCCAAAATAGCGGGAGGGCCAGGGAGCAGTACTTC. As protein: CASSQNSGRAREQYF.

This clonotype was observed many times. The chain links TRBV9 to TRBJ2-6; D is possibly TRBD2 (5 bases). The CDR3 is made up of 14 amino acids. Trimming took 6 bases from V and 1 from J, leaving 8 bases between them. The germline V gene has CDR1 SGDLS and CDR2 YYNGEE. CDR3: CASTGWSGANVLTF. CDR3 DNA sequence: TGTGCCAGCACGGGGTGGTCTGGGGCCAACGTCCTGACTTTC.

Points on this clonotype: A read error is possible here, since a much larger clone lies one base away. The CDR3 end shows no conserved phenylalanine or tryptophan, and so a read error is likely. The chain uses TRBV11-2 and TRBJ2-5; D is ambiguous. CDR1 and CDR2 from the germline V gene are SGHAT and FQNNGV. This CDR3 is 13 amino acids long. Trimming shortened V by 0 bases and J by 8 bases, and 10 bases separated the two germline ends. CDR3: CASSLDGPKTQYL. CDR3 DNA: TGTGCCAGCAGCTTAGATGGGCCCAAAACCCAGTACCTC.

This clonotype was seen ten or more times. V and J are TRBV2 and TRBJ1-6; D possibly corresponds to TRBD1 (5 bases). CDR1 is SNHLY, CDR2 FYNNEI, per germline. Trimming took 4 bases from V and 3 from J, leaving 13 bases between them. The CDR3 is 16 amino acids. The CDR3 DNA is TGTGCCAGCAGTGCTAAGACGACAGTCTATAATTCACCCCTCCACTTT. Its protein product is CASSAKTTVYNSPLHF.

This clonotype was detected a few times. The chain carries TRBV2 and TRBJ2-3, with 8 nucleotides matching TRBD2. The CDR3 totals 17 residues. The junction had 19 bases not matched to a gene; V was cut back by 4 bases and J by 10 bases. The germline V gene encodes CDR1 SNHLY and CDR2 FYNNEI. CDR3 coding DNA: TGTGCCAGCAGTGGTCTAGACGGGGGGGCCCCTCTTGGGCCGCAGTATTTT. It codes for CASSGLDGGAPLGPQYF.

This clonotype appeared many times. The chain joins TRBV30 to TRBJ1-6; perhaps TRBD1 as D (5 bases). Deletions cut 2 bases from V and 0 bases from J, with 14 bases between. The CDR3 is made up of 17 amino acids. Germline assignment: CDR1 GTSNPN and CDR2 SVGIG (reference sequence). This chain's CDR3 is CAWSRLEGTSYNSPLHF. CDR3 in DNA: TGTGCCTGGAGTCGATTGGAGGGGACCTCCTATAATTCACCCCTCCACTTT.

This clonotype was observed many times. The V call is TRBV12-3 or TRBV12-4, the J call TRBJ1-1; D unresolved. The V end was cut by 0 bases, the J end by 6 bases, with 2 bases between. This CDR3 contains 11 residues. CDR3 protein: CASSLAPEAFF. DNA for the CDR3: TGTGCCAGCAGTTTAGCCCCTGAAGCTTTCTTT.

The gene calls are TRBV12-3 or TRBV12-4 and TRBJ2-7; 7 positions agree with TRBD1. The J segment lost 3 bases and the V segment lost 5 bases, leaving 7 bases of the junction unmatched. The CDR3 consists of 14 residues. Here the CDR3 DNA reads TGTGCCAGCAGTGCTGGACAGGACCTCTACGAGCAGTACTTC. It encodes CASSAGQDLYEQYF.

This clonotype appeared many times. V gene TRBV7-6 combines with J gene TRBJ1-1; TRBD1 is a possible D gene (6 bases). This CDR3 has 17 amino acids. Trimming removed 4 bases at V and 4 bases at J, with 22 bases between. CDR1 is SGHVS, CDR2 FNYEAQ, per germline. In DNA form, the CDR3 reads TGTGCCAGCAGCTCAGCCCACACGGACAGCCCGGGCACTGAAGCTTTCTTT. This codes for CASSSAHTDSPGTEAFF.

This clonotype showed up many times. The V gene is TRBV4-3, the J gene TRBJ2-7, with D tentatively TRBD1 (5 bases). CDR3 size: 15 residues. Trimming cost V 0 bases and J 1 base, with 10 bases left between them. Germline V lookup: CDR1 LGHNA, CDR2 YSLEER. DNA of the CDR3: TGCGCCAGCAGCCAAGATCTCGCAGGGTCCTACGAGCAGTACTTC. This codes for CASSQDLAGSYEQYF.

In its sample, this clonotype was seen a few times. This sequence joins TRBV10-3 and TRBJ2-3, with TRBD1 identical over 8 bases. Per germline, CDR1 ENHRY and CDR2 SYGVKD. The CDR3 consists of 16 residues. Trimming cost V 5 bases and J 2 bases; bases outside gene matches: 9. The CDR3 spells CAISSPGQENTDTQYF. CDR3 sequence (DNA): TGTGCCATCAGTTCTCCGGGACAGGAGAACACAGATACGCAGTATTTT.

On this clonotype: This may be a read error: a much more frequent sequence differs by one nucleotide. V usage is TRBV6-2 or TRBV6-3 and J usage is TRBJ2-4, with D perhaps TRBD2 (5 bases). Per germline, CDR1 MNHEY and CDR2 SVGEGT. This CDR3 is 14 amino acids long. Trimming took off 2 bases at V and 2 bases at J, with 7 bases between the two ends. The CDR3 DNA sequence: TGTGCCAGCAGTTACGACTACACCAAAAACATTCAGTACTTC. This translates into CASSYDYTKNIQYF.

A remark on this clonotype: A much larger clonotype is one base distant, so this may be a read error. The chain uses TRBV9 and TRBJ2-7; D perhaps matches TRBD2 (6 bases). The germline V and J ends were trimmed by 2 bases and 5 bases, with 14 bases remaining between them. The germline CDR1 and CDR2 sequences are SGDLS and YYNGEE. This CDR3 spans 14 amino acids. For the CDR3, the DNA is TGTGCCAGCAGCGTCCGGGAGAGCCCCCACGAGCAGTACTTC. Its translation is CASSVRESPHEQYF. Using reference TRBV9 and TRBJ2-7 for the parts outside the CDR3, the full variable domain is DSGVTQTPKHLITATGQRVTLRCSPRSGDLSVYWYQQSLDQGLQFLIQYYNGEERAKGNILERFSAQQFPDLHSELNLSSLELGDSALYFCASSVRESPHEQYFGPGTRLTVT.

In its sample, this clonotype was seen many times. This sequence joins TRBV7-8 and TRBJ1-2, with TRBD1 matching over 10 bases. The V gene end was trimmed by 8 bases and the J gene end by 3 bases; junction bases not matched to a gene: 3. The CDR3 sequence is 13 residues long. The V gene's germline CDR1 is SGHVS and CDR2 FQNEAQ. The CDR3 coding sequence is TGTGCCAGCGGGGACAGGGGATACTATGGCTACACCTTC. Encoded protein: CASGDRGYYGYTF.

In the case of this clonotype: At one boundary the junction diverges from the germline segment, which might be a read error. The chain recombines TRBV27 with TRBJ2-6; D gene ambiguous. The germline gives CDR1 MNHEY, CDR2 SMNVEV (reference sequence). The CDR3 spans 13 residues. CDR3 in amino acids: CAGSSSGANVLTF. CDR3 sequence (DNA): TGTGCCGGCAGTTCCTCTGGGGCCAACGTCCTGACTTTC.

In its sample, this clonotype was seen many times. The chain carries TRBV19 and TRBJ1-5, with a tentative D call TRBD1 (5 bases). This CDR3 is built from 15 residues. V lost 7 bases and J 8 bases, leaving 21 bases between the germline ends. Germline assignment: CDR1 LNHDA and CDR2 SQIVND (reference sequence). The CDR3 DNA follows: TGTGCCAGTACCCCAGGCTCCCGGGGCGGGGAGCCCCAGCATTTT. This translates into CASTPGSRGGEPQHF.

The table lists this clonotype with many counts. The rearrangement links TRBV19 to TRBJ2-7, with D unclear. This CDR3 contains 14 residues. CDR1 is LNHDA and CDR2 is SQIVND in the germline V gene (reference sequence). Trimming cost V 2 bases and J 2 bases, with 10 bases left between them. CDR3 residues: CASSITGVTYEQYF. CDR3 DNA sequence: TGTGCCAGTAGTATAACTGGGGTAACCTACGAGCAGTACTTC. The variable domain in full, completed from reference TRBV19 and TRBJ2-7, reads DGGITQSPKYLFRKEGQNVTLSCEQNLNHDAMYWYRQDPGQGLRLIYYSQIVNDFQKGDIAEGYSVSREKKESFPLTVTSAQKNPTAFYLCASSITGVTYEQYFGPGTRLTVT.

In regard to this clonotype: Since a much larger clone is just one base distant, this may be a read error. The chain combines TRBV12-3 or TRBV12-4 with TRBJ2-1, with 9 bases matching TRBD2. V gave up 3 bases and J gave up 7 bases; unmatched junction bases: 16. This CDR3 comprises 18 residues. The CDR3 protein is CASSFRGGRGGVRNEQFF. In nucleotides, the CDR3 is TGTGCCAGCAGTTTCAGAGGGGGGCGGGGGGGCGTTAGGAATGAGCAGTTCTTC.

Ten or more counts support this clonotype. The CDR3 sequence is CSAKTGAGGPYEQYF. As DNA, the CDR3 is TGCAGTGCTAAAACGGGAGCGGGAGGCCCCTACGAGCAGTACTTC. The chain has TRBV20-1 and TRBJ2-7, with 9 bases matching TRBD2. Germline CDR1 is DFQATT and CDR2 is SNEGSKA (reference sequence). V lost 4 bases to trimming and J lost 2 bases; unmatched junction nucleotides: 9. This CDR3 region has 15 residues.

This rearrangement joins TRBV27 to TRBJ2-7; 9 nucleotides align to TRBD1. Germline CDR1 and CDR2: MNHEY and SMNVEV (reference sequence). Trimming at V came to 6 bases and at J to 4 bases, leaving 7 bases not matched to a gene. There are 14 residues in the CDR3. CDR3 protein: CASSLQGQGYEQYF. The CDR3 DNA reads as TGTGCCAGCAGCCTCCAGGGACAGGGTTACGAGCAGTACTTC.

The V and J genes are TRBV6-2 or TRBV6-3 and TRBJ2-1; 10 bases line up with TRBD2. CDR3 length: 15 amino acids. Germline CDR1 is MNHEY and CDR2 is SVGEGT. V lost 5 bases, J lost 3 bases, and 4 bases stayed unmatched. The CDR3, as DNA: TGTGCCAGCAGTCTAGCGGGAGCCGACTACAATGAGCAGTTCTTC. Translated: CASSLAGADYNEQFF.

This clonotype was counted only a few times. This chain joins TRBV6-6 and TRBJ1-5; 8 bases are a match to TRBD1. CDR3 length equals 17 residues. Germline assignment: CDR1 MNHNY and CDR2 SVGAGI (reference sequence). The trim removed 2 bases at V and 3 bases at J, leaving 9 bases unmatched. The CDR3 DNA reads TGTGCCAGCAGTTACCTGGGCCGGACAGGGCACAATCAGCCCCAGCATTTT. Translating it yields CASSYLGRTGHNQPQHF.

Comment on this clonotype: The junction shows a germline mismatch at one end, possibly a read error. The chain recombines TRBV10-3 with TRBJ1-5, with a possible D match to TRBD1 (6 bases). CDR3 length: 16 amino acids. Germline CDR1 ENHRY, CDR2 SYGVKD. The CDR3 nucleotides read TGTGCCATCTGTGAGGGCCCGGGACATTTAAATCAGCCCCAGCATTTT. Amino acids: CAICEGPGHLNQPQHF.